This TCR beta chain was found in a study of response to subunit inactivated influenza vaccine. Study results and limitations: Researchers suggested that each seasonal influenza vaccination recruits few new T cells.

Each CDR3 protein gets one entry after TCRdb re-called the RT-PCR reads with MiXCR. The sample carries 530,000 or so distinct CDR3 sequences, 12% recorded once. Germline CDR1 and CDR2: LGHNA and YNFKEQ. Trimming cost V 4 bases and J 2 bases; bases outside gene matches: 5. The length of the CDR3 is 15 residues. A few counts support this clonotype. Its antigen remains unknown. Sequenced here: PBMCs from blood, sampled on the day of vaccination. V usage is TRBV4-2 and J usage is TRBJ1-1, with TRBD1 matching over 9 bases. This sequence was found in a man aged 50 to 60 who received an inactivated influenza vaccine. The CDR3 nucleotides read TGTGCCAGCAGCCCCGGGACAGGGCCCAACACTGAAGCTTTCTTT. It translates to CASSPGTGPNTEAFF.